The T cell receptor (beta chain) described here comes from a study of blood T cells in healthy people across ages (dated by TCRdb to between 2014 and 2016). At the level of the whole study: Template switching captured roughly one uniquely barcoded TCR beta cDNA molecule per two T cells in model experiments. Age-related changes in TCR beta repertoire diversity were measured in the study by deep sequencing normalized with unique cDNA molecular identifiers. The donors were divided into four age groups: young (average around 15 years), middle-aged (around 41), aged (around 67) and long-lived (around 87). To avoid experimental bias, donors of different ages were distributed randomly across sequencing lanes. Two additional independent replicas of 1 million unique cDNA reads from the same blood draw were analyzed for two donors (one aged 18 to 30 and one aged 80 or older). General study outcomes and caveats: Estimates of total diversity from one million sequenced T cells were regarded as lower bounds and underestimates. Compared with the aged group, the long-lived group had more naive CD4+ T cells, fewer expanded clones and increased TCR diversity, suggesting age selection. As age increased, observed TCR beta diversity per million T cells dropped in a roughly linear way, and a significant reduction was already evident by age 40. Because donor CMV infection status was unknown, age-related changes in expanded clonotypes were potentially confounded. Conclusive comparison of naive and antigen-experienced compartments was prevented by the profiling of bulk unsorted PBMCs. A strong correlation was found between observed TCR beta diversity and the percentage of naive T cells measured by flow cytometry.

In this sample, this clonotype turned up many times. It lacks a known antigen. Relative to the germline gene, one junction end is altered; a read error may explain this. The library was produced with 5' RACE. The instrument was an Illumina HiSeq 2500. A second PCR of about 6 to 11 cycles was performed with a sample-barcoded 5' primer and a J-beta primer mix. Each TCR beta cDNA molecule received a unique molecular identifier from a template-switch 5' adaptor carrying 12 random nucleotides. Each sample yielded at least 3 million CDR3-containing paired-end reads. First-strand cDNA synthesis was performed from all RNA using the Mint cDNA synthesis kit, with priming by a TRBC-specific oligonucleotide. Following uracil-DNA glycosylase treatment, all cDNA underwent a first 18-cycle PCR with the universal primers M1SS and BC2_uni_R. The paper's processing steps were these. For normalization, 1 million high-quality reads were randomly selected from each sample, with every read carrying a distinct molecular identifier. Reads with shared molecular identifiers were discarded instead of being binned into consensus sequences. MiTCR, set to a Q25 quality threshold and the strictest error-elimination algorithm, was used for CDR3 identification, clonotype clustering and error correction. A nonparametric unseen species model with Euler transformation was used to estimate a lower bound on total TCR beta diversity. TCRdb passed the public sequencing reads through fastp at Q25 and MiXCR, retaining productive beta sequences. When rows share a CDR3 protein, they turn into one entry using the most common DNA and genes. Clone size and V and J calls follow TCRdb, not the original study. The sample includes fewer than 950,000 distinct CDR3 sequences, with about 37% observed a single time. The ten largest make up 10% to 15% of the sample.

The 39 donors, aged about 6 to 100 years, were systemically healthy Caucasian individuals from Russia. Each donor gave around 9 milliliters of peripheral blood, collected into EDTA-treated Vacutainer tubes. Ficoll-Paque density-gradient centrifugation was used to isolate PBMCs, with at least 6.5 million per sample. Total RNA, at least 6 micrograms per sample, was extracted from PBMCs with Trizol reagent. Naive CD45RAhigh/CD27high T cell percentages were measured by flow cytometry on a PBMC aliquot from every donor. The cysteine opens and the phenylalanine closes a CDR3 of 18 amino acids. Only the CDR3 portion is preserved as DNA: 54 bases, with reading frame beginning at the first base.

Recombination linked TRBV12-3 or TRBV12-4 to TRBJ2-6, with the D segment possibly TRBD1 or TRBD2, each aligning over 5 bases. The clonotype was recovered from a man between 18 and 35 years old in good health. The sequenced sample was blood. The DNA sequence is TGTGCCAGTAGTTTAAATGGGGACGCCGTCTCTGGGGCCAACGTCCTGACTTTC. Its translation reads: CASSLNGDAVSGANVLTF.